These 18 T cell receptor beta chains came from one sample sequenced in a study of vaccination and CD4 T cells after COVID-19. Regarding treatment: roughly 10-day PBMC culture with coronavirus spike peptide pools or control peptides (ViraFEST assay). The antigens for these receptors are not known. An Oncomine TCR Beta short-read assay was used to sequence the DNA from cultured CD4+ T cells. In TCRdb, the PCR reads were re-called with MiXCR into one record per CDR3 protein. The sample yields about 9,700 distinct CDR3 sequences, roughly two thirds seen once. The sample comprised CD4+ T cells from blood, cultured in vitro. All receptors come from a human donor who had recovered from COVID-19.

The genes are TRBV6-5 and TRBJ2-3; D gene uncertain. The CDR3 has 13 residues. Germline V gene lookup returns CDR1 MNHEY and CDR2 SVGAGI. V gave up 0 bases and J gave up 11 bases, with 12 bases separating them. The CDR3 region is CASSYSGTYEQYF. CDR3 nucleotides: TGTGCCAGCAGTTACTCGGGAACATATGAGCAGTATTTT.

The rearrangement uses TRBV20-1 and TRBJ2-2; 11 bases map to TRBD2. Germline-derived CDR1 and CDR2 are DFQATT and SNEGSKA (reference sequence). The CDR3 is 15 residues long. Trimming cost V 2 bases and J 4 bases; bases outside gene matches: 3. CDR3 residues: CSARPLAGVTGELFF. The DNA for the CDR3 is TGCAGTGCTAGACCACTAGCGGGAGTCACCGGGGAGCTGTTTTTT.

Only one count was recorded for this clonotype. The chain combines TRBV7-9 with TRBJ2-7; 10 bases are a match to TRBD2. J lost 6 bases, V lost 6 bases, and 14 bases had no gene match. The germline V gene encodes CDR1 SEHNR and CDR2 FQNEAQ (reference sequence). There are 16 residues in the CDR3. The CDR3 nucleotides read TGTGCCAGCAGTCCCAGACTAGCGGGTCCTTTCTCCGAGCAGTACTTC. Encoded protein: CASSPRLAGPFSEQYF.

This clonotype was seen only once. The chain is built from TRBV5-4 and TRBJ1-2; a possible D gene is TRBD1 (6 bases). The CDR3 loop spans 13 amino acids. Germline V CDR1 and CDR2: SGHNT, YYREEE (reference sequence). V was clipped by 0 bases and J by 7 bases, with 10 bases between them. The CDR3 DNA reads as TGTGCCAGCAGCTTGGAGGGGGTGGGTGGCTACACCTTC. Its translation is CASSLEGVGGYTF.

The chain couples TRBV7-9 to TRBJ2-3; 7 bases line up with TRBD2. V was clipped by 3 bases and J by 4 bases; unmatched bases: 16. CDR3 length: 18 residues. CDR1 and CDR2 (germline): SEHNR, FQNEAQ (reference sequence). In nucleotides, the CDR3 is TGTGCCAGCAGCTTCCCCCTGACGGCGGGGGTAATGGCAGATACGCAGTATTTT. It is translated as CASSFPLTAGVMADTQYF.

This clonotype has just a few counts. The rearrangement uses TRBV10-3 and TRBJ1-2; D perhaps matches TRBD1 (5 bases). The V gene lost 6 bases and the J gene lost 0 bases, with 14 bases spanning the gap. The CDR3 totals 15 residues. Germline-derived CDR1 and CDR2 are ENHRY and SYGVKD. The CDR3, as DNA: TGTGCCATCAGGAGTCAGGGACTAGCTAACTATGGCTACACCTTC. Encoded protein: CAIRSQGLANYGYTF.

This clonotype came up a few times. V gene TRBV20-1 combines with J gene TRBJ1-5; the D is unclear. The V end was cut by 6 bases, the J end by 1 base, with 7 bases between. The CDR3 is 12 amino acids. Germline V CDR1 and CDR2: DFQATT, SNEGSKA (reference sequence). CDR3 sequence reads: CSATKSNQPQHF. CDR3 sequence (DNA): TGCAGTGCCACTAAAAGCAATCAGCCCCAGCATTTT.

The chain links TRBV7-2 to TRBJ2-7, with D possibly matching TRBD1 (6 bases). This CDR3 has 16 residues. V was pared by 0 bases and J by 0 bases, with 12 bases between. In germline, CDR1 is SGHTA, CDR2 FQGNSA. CDR3 amino acids: CASSLAGTSSSYEQYF. In DNA form, the CDR3 reads TGTGCCAGCAGCTTAGCCGGGACATCCAGCTCCTACGAGCAGTACTTC.

There are a few counts of this clonotype. The genes are TRBV15 and TRBJ1-1, with D uncertain. CDR3 size: 15 residues. With 0 bases removed from V and 1 base from J, the gap between germline ends came to 9 bases. Germline V gene data show CDR1 as LNHNV and CDR2 as YYDKDF (reference sequence). CDR3 nucleotides: TGTGCCACCAGCAGAGATTGGAACAAGAACACTGAAGCTTTCTTT. It is translated as CATSRDWNKNTEAFF.

The chain carries TRBV7-6 and TRBJ2-5; TRBD1 matches at 9 bases. The CDR3 totals 15 residues. Germline-derived CDR1 and CDR2 are SGHVS and FNYEAQ. J gave up 3 bases and V 4 bases, and 6 bases lay outside the gene matches. The CDR3 sequence is CASSSSRTGEETQYF. The CDR3 coding sequence is TGTGCCAGCAGCTCCTCTAGGACAGGGGAAGAGACCCAGTACTTC.

J is TRBJ2-1 and V is TRBV24-1, with 7 nucleotides matching TRBD2. This CDR3 has 18 residues. Per the germline V gene, CDR1 is KGHDR and CDR2 is SFDVKD. The junction had 14 bases not matched to a gene; V was cut back by 3 bases and J by 4 bases. CDR3 sequence reads: CATSDPGDGGKGYNEQFF. The CDR3 nucleotides are TGTGCCACCAGTGATCCAGGCGACGGGGGGAAGGGATACAATGAGCAGTTCTTC.

This clonotype was counted only a few times. The V gene is TRBV7-2, the J gene TRBJ1-1; TRBD1 is a possible D gene (6 bases). Germline CDR1 reads SGHTA; CDR2 reads FQGNSA. The CDR3 is 16 amino acids. V shed 1 base and J shed 0 bases, with 12 bases lying between them. The CDR3 DNA reads as TGTGCCAGCAGCTTAGTTGGACAGCCTCTGAACACTGAAGCTTTCTTT. Encoded protein: CASSLVGQPLNTEAFF.

The chain uses TRBV19 and TRBJ2-7, with D possibly TRBD2 on 5 matching bases. The length of the CDR3 is 14 residues. CDR1 is LNHDA, CDR2 SQIVND, per germline (reference sequence). Trimming stripped 3 bases from V and 0 bases from J, with 9 bases between. The CDR3 DNA reads as TGTGCCAGTAGTATCGCGGGTGACTCCTACGAGCAGTACTTC. This sequence encodes CASSIAGDSYEQYF.

The chain carries TRBV6-1 and TRBJ2-7; 9 bases agree with TRBD1. Germline loops: CDR1 MNHNS, CDR2 SASEGT. The CDR3 extends over 15 amino acids. J was trimmed by 0 bases and V by 7 bases; bases with no gene match: 7. The CDR3 DNA reads as TGTGCCAGCACCACCCGGGGACAGGGCTCCTACGAGCAGTACTTC. It encodes CASTTRGQGSYEQYF.

The rearrangement uses TRBV15 and TRBJ1-3; D gene unclear. Looked up from germline, CDR1 is LNHNV and CDR2 is YYDKDF (reference sequence). The V gene lost 4 bases and the J gene lost 0 bases, with 10 bases spanning the gap. The CDR3 covers 15 residues. CDR3 coding DNA: TGTGCCACCAGCACCAGATTAACCTCTGGAAACACCATATATTTT. This encodes CATSTRLTSGNTIYF. Full variable domain (rest looked up from reference TRBV15 and TRBJ1-3): DAMVIQNPRYQVTQFGKPVTLSCSQTLNHNVMYWYQQKSSQAPKLLFHYYDKDFNNEADTPDNFQSRRPNTSFCFLDIRSPGLGDTAMYLCATSTRLTSGNTIYFGEGSWLTVV.

This clonotype came up once. The chain combines TRBV6-5 with TRBJ2-2; 9 positions agree with TRBD1. V shed 0 bases, J shed 3 bases, and the junction held 2 bases outside the gene matches. The CDR3 totals 16 residues. CDR1 and CDR2 (germline): MNHEY, SVGAGI. DNA of the CDR3: TGTGCCAGCAGTTACTCGGGACAGGGTTACACCGGGGAGCTGTTTTTT. Translated: CASSYSGQGYTGELFF.

V and J are TRBV12-3 or TRBV12-4 and TRBJ2-7; a weak D match, TRBD1 (6 bases). The CDR3 is made up of 14 amino acids. Trimming stripped 3 bases from V and 3 bases from J, with 12 bases between. The CDR3: CASSFPLQGYEQYF. In nucleotides, the CDR3 is TGTGCCAGCAGTTTCCCCCTACAGGGCTACGAGCAGTACTTC.

CDR3 nucleotides: TGTGCCAGCAGCTTAGGGAATGCAAGGGCAGCGGGGTTCCAAGAGACCCAGTACTTC. Protein: CASSLGNARAAGFQETQYF. V usage is TRBV11-2 and J usage is TRBJ2-5, with 7 bases matching TRBD2. CDR3 size: 19 residues. V was clipped by 1 base and J by 1 base; unmatched bases: 15. The germline V gene has CDR1 SGHAT and CDR2 FQNNGV.